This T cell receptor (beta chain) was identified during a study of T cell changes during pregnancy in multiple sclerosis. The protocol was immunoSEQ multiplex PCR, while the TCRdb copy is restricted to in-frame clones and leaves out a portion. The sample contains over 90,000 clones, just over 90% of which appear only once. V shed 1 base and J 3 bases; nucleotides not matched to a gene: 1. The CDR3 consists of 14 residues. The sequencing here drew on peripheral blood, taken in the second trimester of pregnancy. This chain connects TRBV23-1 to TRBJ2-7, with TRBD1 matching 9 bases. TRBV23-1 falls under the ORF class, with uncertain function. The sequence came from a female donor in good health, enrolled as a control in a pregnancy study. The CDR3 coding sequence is TGCGCCAGCAGTCAATGGGACAGGGACTACGAGCAGTACTTC. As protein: CASSQWDRDYEQYF.